The entry below gives a single T cell receptor beta chain sequence along with its context. V was shortened by 1 base and J by 5 bases, with 12 bases between the two germline ends. The germline gives CDR1 SEHNR, CDR2 FQNEAQ (reference sequence). The CDR3 is 14 amino acids. The sample belongs to a study of identical twins. A single record per CDR3 protein comes from TCRdb applying MiXCR to the 5' RACE reads. The sample lists fewer than 650,000 distinct CDR3 sequences, around 7.5% occurring once. The sample was also reused in another study, on yellow fever vaccine responses in identical twins.

This clonotype was obtained from a woman aged 18-30 years in good health. The chain has TRBV7-9 and TRBJ2-7, with D tentatively TRBD2 (6 bases). Sequencing was performed on PBMCs. The CDR3: CASSLGGGNHEQYF. The CDR3 DNA is TGTGCCAGCAGCTTAGGTGGCGGGAACCACGAGCAGTACTTC. Filled out from reference TRBV7-9 and TRBJ2-7, the complete variable domain reads DTGVSQNPRHKITKRGQNVTFRCDPISEHNRLYWYRQTLGQGPEFLTYFQNEAQLEKSRLLSDRFSAERPKGSFSTLEIQRTEQGDSAMYLCASSLGGGNHEQYFGPGTRLTVT.